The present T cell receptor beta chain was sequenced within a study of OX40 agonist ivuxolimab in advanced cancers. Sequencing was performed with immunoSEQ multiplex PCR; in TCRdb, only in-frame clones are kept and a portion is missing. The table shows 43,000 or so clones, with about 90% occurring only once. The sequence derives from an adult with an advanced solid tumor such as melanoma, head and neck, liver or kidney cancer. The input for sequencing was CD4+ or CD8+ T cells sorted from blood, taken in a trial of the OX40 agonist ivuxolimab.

CDR3 region: CASSDALGEQYF. The CDR3 DNA follows: TGTGCCAGCAGTGACGCATTAGGGGAGCAGTACTTC. This chain uses TRBV6-5 with TRBJ2-7; no definite D call. V lost 5 bases and J 7 bases, leaving 12 bases between the germline ends. This CDR3 spans 12 amino acids. The germline gives CDR1 MNHEY, CDR2 SVGAGI.